These 16 T cell receptor beta chains were all obtained from the same sample, sequenced in a study of metastatic and nonmetastatic thyroid tumors. TCRdb re-called the PCR reads with MiXCR. The sample holds about 18,000 clones; 20% to 30% are singletons and the top ten take less than 11%. Prior to thyroid surgery, none of the patients had received any treatment. The sequenced sample consisted of adjacent normal tissue. The receptors here all came from a female donor with papillary thyroid cancer or a benign thyroid nodule (not recorded which). Some clones in this sample may be carry-over from other donors' samples.

Turning to this clone: As the CDR3 is not closed by the conserved phenylalanine or tryptophan, this likely results from a read error. V gene TRBV6-1 combines with J gene TRBJ1-6; the D is unclear. The V and J ends lost 2 bases and 7 bases respectively, with 12 bases between them. This CDR3 region has 15 residues. Germline-derived CDR1 and CDR2 are MNHNS and SASEGT. The CDR3 DNA reads TGTGCCAGCAGTGAAATAAGCAACCCAAATTCACCCCTCCACCTT. This codes for CASSEISNPNSPLHL.

The table lists this clone with a few counts. This rearrangement joins TRBV6-1 to TRBJ2-1; the D gene is possibly TRBD1 (5 bases). V was shortened by 8 bases and J by 7 bases, with 9 bases between the two germline ends. The germline V gene has CDR1 MNHNS and CDR2 SASEGT. The CDR3 runs to 11 residues. The CDR3 here is CASVGVNEQFF. CDR3 in DNA: TGTGCCAGCGTAGGGGTAAATGAGCAGTTCTTC.

By its share, this clone is large (0.1 to 1%). V is TRBV4-2 and J is TRBJ2-5; a possible D gene is TRBD1 (5 bases). CDR1 is LGHNA, CDR2 YNFKEQ, per germline. There are 15 residues in the CDR3. V was cut by 1 base and J by 1 base, with 10 bases left in between. Here the CDR3 reads CASSQAEGVQETQYF. In nucleotides, the CDR3 is TGTGCCAGCAGCCAAGCCGAAGGGGTCCAAGAGACCCAGTACTTC.

Only a few counts were recorded for this clone. The chain combines TRBV11-3 with TRBJ2-1; 7 bases match TRBD1. CDR1 is SGHNT and CDR2 is YENEEA in the germline V gene. The CDR3 runs 14 residues. The junction had 4 bases not matched to a gene; V was cut back by 4 bases and J by 4 bases. The CDR3 nucleotides are TGTGCCAGCAGCTGGGGACAGACTTACAATGAGCAGTTCTTC. Its translation: CASSWGQTYNEQFF.

CDR3 in amino acids: CASRPPGGTGANVLTF. The DNA of the CDR3 is TGTGCCAGCAGGCCGCCTGGGGGAACTGGGGCCAACGTCCTGACTTTC. This chain links TRBV6-1 with TRBJ2-6; either TRBD1 or TRBD2 may fit D (5 bases each). Germline V CDR1 and CDR2: MNHNS, SASEGT. Deletions cut 6 bases from V and 2 bases from J, with 14 bases between. The CDR3 totals 16 residues.

This sequence joins TRBV6-1 and TRBJ2-2; the D gene is possibly TRBD1 (5 bases). The CDR3 runs to 12 residues. Trimming took 6 bases from V and 8 from J, leaving 10 bases between them. Per the germline V gene, CDR1 is MNHNS and CDR2 is SASEGT. The CDR3 reads CASSDSQGELFF. DNA of the CDR3: TGTGCCAGCAGCGACAGCCAGGGGGAGCTGTTTTTT.

A few counts support this clone. A much larger clone differs by one base, so this may be a read error. The chain combines TRBV11-2 with TRBJ2-7; D gene uncertain. This CDR3 has 16 amino acids. Deletions cut 6 bases from V and 1 base from J, with 19 bases between. Germline lookup yields CDR1 SGHAT and CDR2 FQNNGV. Written as DNA, the CDR3 is TGTGCCAGCAGAAGATATGGGCGATCGAGGTCCTACGAGCAGTACTTC. Amino acids: CASRRYGRSRSYEQYF.

The rearrangement links TRBV30 to TRBJ1-2, with D possibly matching TRBD1 (5 bases). This CDR3 region has 12 residues. V gave up 3 bases and J gave up 2 bases, with 7 bases separating them. The germline V gene has CDR1 GTSNPN and CDR2 SVGIG (reference sequence). The CDR3 region is CAWREGNYGYTF. As DNA, the CDR3 is TGTGCCTGGAGGGAGGGGAACTATGGCTACACCTTC.

The chain joins TRBV7-3 to TRBJ2-2; possibly TRBD1 for D (6 bases). V lost 4 bases to trimming and J lost 3 bases, with 9 bases between them. The length of the CDR3 is 14 residues. Germline V gives CDR1 SGHTA, CDR2 FQGTGA. CDR3 residues: CASSSDSYTGELFF. Written as DNA, the CDR3 is TGTGCCAGCAGCTCGGACAGCTACACCGGGGAGCTGTTTTTT.

J is TRBJ2-3 and V is TRBV5-1; 7 nucleotides agree with TRBD1. After removal of 3 bases from V and 0 bases from J, the junction contained 1 base not matched to a gene. Germline V CDR1 and CDR2: SGHRS, YFSETQ. The CDR3 loop spans 14 amino acids. The CDR3 region has the DNA TGCGCCAGCAGCTCACAGGGGAGCACAGATACGCAGTATTTT. This gives the protein CASSSQGSTDTQYF.

This chain connects TRBV20-1 to TRBJ1-1, with 7 bases identical to TRBD1. Trimming cost V 6 bases and J 0 bases; bases outside gene matches: 7. This CDR3 spans 14 amino acids. Germline CDR1 is DFQATT and CDR2 is SNEGSKA (reference sequence). CDR3 bases: TGCAGTGCGTGGACAGGCCGTATGAACACTGAAGCTTTCTTT. It translates to CSAWTGRMNTEAFF.

This clone was seen at least ten times. Different DNA sequences within this sample yield the same CDR3. The chain employs TRBV11-2 and TRBJ2-1; D remains unclear. The CDR3 loop spans 16 amino acids. Germline loops: CDR1 SGHAT, CDR2 FQNNGV. Trimming pared 5 bases from V and 5 bases from J, leaving 19 bases between. The CDR3 region is CASSLQSQVGNNEQFF. As DNA, the CDR3 is TGTGCCAGCAGCCTCCAGTCTCAAGTGGGGAACAATGAGCAGTTCTTC.

CDR3 sequence: CASRGQGISTDTQYF. The CDR3 DNA reads TGTGCCAGCAGGGGACAGGGAATAAGCACAGATACGCAGTATTTT. This chain links TRBV28 with TRBJ2-3, with 9 positions matching TRBD1. The CDR3 runs 15 residues. With V trimmed by 6 bases and J by 0 bases, 4 bases remained unmatched. Germline V lookup: CDR1 MDHEN, CDR2 SYDVKM.

This clone came up a few times. The gene calls are TRBV10-2 and TRBJ2-2; 9 nucleotides line up with TRBD2. CDR3 length equals 14 residues. CDR1 and CDR2 from the germline V gene are WSHSY and SAAADI. After removal of 10 bases from V and 3 bases from J, the junction contained 6 bases not matched to a gene. The CDR3 loop is CAMRLAVDTGELFF. CDR3 bases: TGCGCCATGCGACTAGCGGTGGACACCGGGGAGCTGTTTTTT.

The chain carries TRBV20-1 and TRBJ2-7, with D perhaps matching TRBD2 (7 bases). Trimming pared 6 bases from V and 6 bases from J, leaving 15 bases between. Germline lookup yields CDR1 DFQATT and CDR2 SNEGSKA (reference sequence). This CDR3 region has 12 residues. The CDR3 DNA reads as TGCAGTGCAACCTCGGGGGGCAGCGAGCAGTACTTC. Its protein is CSATSGGSEQYF.

The chain couples TRBV5-1 to TRBJ1-1; no clear D. The CDR3 consists of 14 residues. The germline V gene encodes CDR1 SGHRS and CDR2 YFSETQ. V was clipped by 2 bases and J by 1 base, with 9 bases between them. The CDR3: CASSFTGRNTEAFF. In DNA, the CDR3 is TGCGCCAGCAGCTTCACGGGGAGGAACACTGAAGCTTTCTTT. Combining the CDR3 with reference TRBV5-1 and TRBJ1-1 gives the whole variable domain KAGVTQTPRYLIKTRGQQVTLSCSPISGHRSVSWYQQTPGQGLQFLFEYFSETQRNKGNFPGRFSGRQFSNSRSEMNVSTLELGDSALYLCASSFTGRNTEAFFGQGTRLTVV.